This T cell receptor beta chain comes out of a study of Graves' ophthalmopathy and Graves' hyperthyroidism. Study-wide findings and caveats: Clonotypes were expanded in thyroid at above 0.001 frequency, and most also appeared in blood. This model predicted ophthalmopathy progression (sensitivity 70% to 71%, specificity about 72%). Ophthalmopathy versus stable hyperthyroidism: 13-signature model gave 85% to 90% sensitivity, 75% to 83% specificity.

On this clonotype: No antigen is known for it.

Researchers took RNA transcripts and amplified TCR beta CDR3 regions from them. In the first round, RT-PCR was carried out with HTBI primers, and a multiplex PCR formed the second round. Each CDR3 protein gets one entry after TCRdb re-called the multiplex PCR reads with MiXCR. Of some 1.1 million distinct CDR3 sequences listed, roughly 35% were seen once; the top ten hold approximately 12%. V was clipped by 7 bases and J by 8 bases, with 18 bases between them. CDR1 is SGDLS and CDR2 is YYNGEE in the germline V gene. This CDR3 spans 14 amino acids. This receptor was identified in an adult man with Graves' hyperthyroidism. The rearrangement links TRBV9 to TRBJ1-4, with TRBD1 as a possible D gene (6 bases). Sequencing was done on a sample of peripheral blood or thyroid tissue (not recorded which). This CDR3 reads CASALQGSGEKLFF. DNA for the CDR3: TGTGCCAGCGCGTTACAGGGTAGCGGCGAAAAACTGTTTTTT.